One and the same sample provided the 28 T cell receptor beta chains below, sequenced in a study of T cells in Graves' hyperthyroidism and ophthalmopathy. Amplification targeted TCR beta CDR3 regions from RNA transcripts. HTBI primers were the set used in a first-round RT-PCR of the TCR CDR3. Each CDR3 protein is one row after TCRdb ran MiXCR on the multiplex PCR reads. The table includes almost 600,000 distinct CDR3 sequences, approximately 14% detected once. Sequencing was carried out using blood. Receptor source: a woman aged 30 to 39 with Graves' hyperthyroidism that later progressed to Graves' ophthalmopathy.

This clonotype was counted at least ten times. V and J are TRBV30 and TRBJ1-6, with TRBD1 matching over 8 bases. CDR1 and CDR2 from the germline V gene are GTSNPN and SVGIG (reference sequence). The CDR3 contains 14 residues. The J segment lost 8 bases and the V segment lost 2 bases, leaving 5 bases of the junction unmatched. CDR3 coding DNA: TGTGCCTGGAGTATGACAGGGGAGGATTCACCCCTCCACTTT. Translation gives CAWSMTGEDSPLHF. Full variable domain (remainder filled in from reference TRBV30 and TRBJ1-6): SQTIHQWPATLVQPVGSPLSLECTVEGTSNPNLYWYRQAAGRGLQLLFYSVGIGQISSEVPQNLSASRPQDRQFILSSKKLLLSDSGFYLCAWSMTGEDSPLHFGNGTRLTVT.

Only a few counts were recorded for this clonotype. The chain combines TRBV7-6 with TRBJ2-7; 7 nucleotides match TRBD1. The CDR3 runs to 13 residues. Germline values: CDR1 SGHVS, CDR2 FNYEAQ. Losses at the gene ends were 8 bases for V and 6 bases for J; bases not matched to a gene: 10. CDR3 sequence reads: CASAQDRVGEQYF. For the CDR3, the DNA is TGTGCCAGCGCGCAAGACAGGGTTGGCGAGCAGTACTTC.

Points on this clonotype: A much larger clone lies a single base off, so this may be a read error. The genes are TRBV7-3 and TRBJ2-7, with a tentative D call TRBD2 (6 bases). V was clipped by 2 bases and J by 2 bases, with 22 bases between them. This CDR3 spans 18 amino acids. Germline V gene sequence: CDR1 SGHTA, CDR2 FQGTGA. For the CDR3, the DNA is TGTGCCAGCAGCTTAGATCCTGGGGGGAGCGGGTATACCTACGAGCAGTACTTC. This encodes CASSLDPGGSGYTYEQYF.

This clonotype was recorded many times. This sequence joins TRBV6-1 and TRBJ2-1, with 7 positions matching TRBD2. Germline V gene sequence: CDR1 MNHNS, CDR2 SASEGT. V was pared by 7 bases and J by 2 bases, with 11 bases of the junction left unmatched. The CDR3 consists of 16 residues. CDR3: CASTLRGGSPYNEQFF. CDR3 coding DNA: TGTGCCAGCACCCTAAGGGGCGGGAGCCCCTACAATGAGCAGTTCTTC.

On this clonotype itself: The junction departs from the called germline gene at one end, perhaps through a read error. The genes are TRBV7-2 and TRBJ2-7; D remains unclear. Germline V gene data show CDR1 as SGHTA and CDR2 as FQGNSA. CDR3 size: 14 residues. The CDR3 loop is CASSLQPSSYEQDF. CDR3 nucleotides: TGTGCCAGCAGCTTGCAGCCGAGCTCCTACGAGCAGGACTTC.

Notes on this clonotype: One base away lies a much larger clone, so this may be a sequencing read error. This chain connects TRBV28 to TRBJ2-7, with TRBD2 matching over 14 bases. The CDR3 totals 16 residues. CDR1 and CDR2 (germline): MDHEN, SYDVKM. Here the CDR3 reads CVSRQTSGRVPYEQYF. Here the CDR3 DNA reads TGTGTCAGCAGGCAGACTAGCGGGAGGGTCCCCTACGAGCAGTACTTC. Full variable domain (missing parts from reference TRBV28 and TRBJ2-7): DVKVTQSSRYLVKRTGEKVFLECVQDMDHENMFWYRQDPGLGLRLIYFSYDVKMKEKGDIPEGYSVSREKKERFSLILESASTNQTSMYLCVSRQTSGRVPYEQYFGPGTRLTVT.

This clonotype was counted many times. V is TRBV7-4 and J is TRBJ1-2; weak D call: TRBD1 (5 bases). CDR3 length: 19 residues. Germline V lookup: CDR1 SGHVT, CDR2 SQSDAQ. V was cut by 5 bases and J by 6 bases, with 31 bases left in between. The CDR3, as DNA: TGTGCCAGCAGCGTGGGTCGGTGTCAGGAGGGGCGGGGGTTAAATGGCTACACCTTC. Translated, it gives CASSVGRCQEGRGLNGYTF. The full variable domain, rest sourced from reference TRBV7-4 and TRBJ1-2, is GAGVSQSPRYKVAKRGRDVALRCDSISGHVTLYWYRQTLGQGSEVLTYSQSDAQRDKSGRPSGRFSAERPERSVSTLKIQRTEQGDSAVYLCASSVGRCQEGRGLNGYTFGSGTRLTVV.

There are many counts of this clonotype. This rearrangement joins TRBV11-2 to TRBJ1-3, with TRBD1 matching over 8 bases. The CDR3 runs 14 residues. CDR1 and CDR2 from the germline V gene are SGHAT and FQNNGV. The V and J ends lost 5 bases and 6 bases, in that order; junction bases with no gene match: 6. This CDR3 reads CASSVTGVENTIYF. The DNA of the CDR3 is TGTGCCAGCAGCGTGACAGGGGTAGAAAACACCATATATTTT.

The chain combines TRBV9 with TRBJ2-7; D possibly corresponds to TRBD2 (5 bases). Trimming took 2 bases from V and 3 from J, leaving 9 bases between them. CDR3 size: 13 residues. CDR1 is SGDLS and CDR2 is YYNGEE in the germline V gene. CDR3 in DNA: TGTGCCAGCAGCGTCTACAGCGGCTACGAGCAGTACTTC. It codes for CASSVYSGYEQYF.

The sample holds many counts of this clonotype. The rearrangement uses TRBV19 and TRBJ2-1; no clear D. The V end was cut by 8 bases, the J end by 10 bases, with 15 bases between. CDR1 is LNHDA and CDR2 is SQIVND in the germline V gene (reference sequence). The CDR3 contains 12 residues. The CDR3 DNA reads as TGTGCCAGTTCGAACTTACTTACCGAGCAGTTCTTC. Translated, it gives CASSNLLTEQFF.

Ten or more counts support this clonotype. In DNA form, the CDR3 reads TGTGCCAGCAGTGAACCCGGGGAGGGTGAGACCCAGTACTTC. Amino acids: CASSEPGEGETQYF. The rearrangement links TRBV6-1 to TRBJ2-5; 7 nucleotides line up with TRBD2. V lost 2 bases and J lost 5; bases outside the gene matches: 5. This CDR3 has 14 amino acids. Germline V gene sequence: CDR1 MNHNS, CDR2 SASEGT.

At least ten counts were recorded for this clonotype. The chain is built from TRBV5-5 and TRBJ2-4; D not certain. V was clipped by 0 bases and J by 0 bases, with 7 bases between them. CDR1 SGHKS and CDR2 YYEKEE come from the germline V gene (reference sequence). The CDR3 loop spans 15 amino acids. The CDR3 protein is CASSLVAIAKNIQYF. CDR3 coding DNA: TGTGCCAGCAGCTTGGTGGCCATAGCCAAAAACATTCAGTACTTC.

This clonotype was recorded many times. The chain is built from TRBV7-8 and TRBJ2-1; 7 bases are a match to TRBD1. V was clipped by 5 bases and J by 8 bases; unmatched bases: 9. Germline V CDR1 and CDR2: SGHVS, FQNEAQ. The CDR3 has 14 residues. Here the CDR3 reads CASSTPTGFHEQFF. CDR3 DNA: TGTGCCAGCAGCACCCCGACAGGGTTCCATGAGCAGTTCTTC.

This chain connects TRBV27 to TRBJ1-5; possibly TRBD1 for D (6 bases). This CDR3 has 15 residues. Deletions cut 1 base from V and 2 bases from J, with 9 bases between. Germline CDR1 and CDR2: MNHEY and SMNVEV (reference sequence). The CDR3 loop is CASSLYRAGNQPQHF. The DNA of the CDR3 is TGTGCCAGCAGTTTATACAGGGCGGGCAATCAGCCCCAGCATTTT.

In this sample, this clonotype turned up many times. The rearrangement uses TRBV20-1 and TRBJ2-7, with TRBD2 identical over 11 bases. In germline, CDR1 is DFQATT, CDR2 SNEGSKA (reference sequence). This CDR3 has 14 residues. Trimming took 5 bases from V and 4 from J; bases not matched to a gene: 7. In nucleotides, the CDR3 is TGCAGTGCTGAGTTAGCGGGAGGGCCTTACGAGCAGTACTTC. It translates to CSAELAGGPYEQYF.

This rearrangement joins TRBV9 to TRBJ2-1; D remains ambiguous. The V gene's germline CDR1 is SGDLS and CDR2 YYNGEE. V lost 3 bases and J lost 5, with 15 bases in between. This CDR3 comprises 15 residues. CDR3 sequence (DNA): TGTGCCAGCAGCGAGAAAGCAAAAAATGACAATGAGCAGTTCTTC. The encoded protein is CASSEKAKNDNEQFF.

This chain uses TRBV4-1 with TRBJ2-1; D gene unclear. V was clipped by 0 bases and J by 0 bases, with 18 bases between them. This CDR3 spans 19 amino acids. Germline V gives CDR1 MGHRA, CDR2 YSYEKL. CDR3 amino acids: CASSQDADDGPSSYNEQFF. CDR3 in DNA: TGCGCCAGCAGCCAAGACGCAGACGACGGACCCAGCTCCTACAATGAGCAGTTCTTC.

This clonotype appeared many times. The chain is built from TRBV12-3 or TRBV12-4 and TRBJ1-2; D is uncertain. With 9 bases removed from V and 4 bases from J, the gap between germline ends came to 15 bases. The CDR3 runs 13 residues. Here the CDR3 DNA reads TGTGCCAGTCTAAGCGCCAGTTTCTATGGCTACACCTTC. Protein product: CASLSASFYGYTF.

This clonotype was picked up many times. J is TRBJ1-2 and V is TRBV7-3; TRBD1 aligns across 7 bases. J gave up 4 bases and V 3 bases, and 2 bases lay outside the gene matches. Germline lookup yields CDR1 SGHTA and CDR2 FQGTGA. The CDR3 spans 13 residues. The CDR3 loop is CASSFTGAYGYTF. The CDR3 nucleotides are TGTGCCAGCAGCTTTACAGGGGCCTATGGCTACACCTTC.

There are many counts of this clonotype. The chain is built from TRBV6-2 or TRBV6-3 and TRBJ1-1, with a possible D match to TRBD1 (6 bases). V lost 2 bases to trimming and J lost 0 bases, with 10 bases between them. The CDR3 has 15 amino acids. Looked up from germline, CDR1 is MNHEY and CDR2 is SVGEGT. The CDR3 protein is CASSYGRGMNTEAFF. CDR3 in DNA: TGTGCCAGCAGTTACGGCAGGGGCATGAACACTGAAGCTTTCTTT.

There are many counts of this clonotype. This chain connects TRBV18 to TRBJ1-2; D is uncertain. V lost 5 bases and J 7 bases, leaving 11 bases between the germline ends. The CDR3 contains 12 residues. The germline gives CDR1 KGHSH, CDR2 LQKENI. In DNA, the CDR3 is TGTGCCAGCTCATCACAAGAGGGTGGCTACACCTTC. It is translated as CASSSQEGGYTF.

This clonotype showed up just a few times. The V gene is TRBV4-2, the J gene TRBJ2-7; D is possibly TRBD1 or TRBD2 (7 bases each). Germline loops: CDR1 LGHNA, CDR2 YNFKEQ. V lost 4 bases, J lost 4 bases, and 17 bases lay in between. The CDR3 loop spans 15 amino acids. This CDR3 reads CASSPLGGDRYEQYF. Here the CDR3 DNA reads TGTGCCAGCAGCCCGCTGGGAGGGGACAGATACGAGCAGTACTTC.

This clonotype was detected a few times. The rearrangement joins TRBV6-2 or TRBV6-3 to TRBJ2-1; TRBD1 is a possible D gene (5 bases). The CDR3 extends over 14 amino acids. Germline V gives CDR1 MNHEY, CDR2 SVGEGT. The V end lost 7 bases, the J end lost 1 base, and 11 bases lay between the germline ends. The DNA of the CDR3 is TGTGCCAGCAACCCAGGACAATCCTACAATGAGCAGTTCTTC. Translating gives CASNPGQSYNEQFF.

This clonotype was recorded at least ten times. One end of the junction varies from germline; a read error may be responsible. V is TRBV28 and J is TRBJ1-1, with a weak D call TRBD1 (5 bases). Germline values: CDR1 MDHEN, CDR2 SYDVKM. This CDR3 region has 11 residues. CDR3 sequence reads: CASSFGTGAFF. The DNA for the CDR3 is TGTGCCAGCAGTTTTGGGACTGGAGCTTTCTTT. Combining the CDR3 with reference TRBV28 and TRBJ1-1 gives the whole variable domain DVKVTQSSRYLVKRTGEKVFLECVQDMDHENMFWYRQDPGLGLRLIYFSYDVKMKEKGDIPEGYSVSREKKERFSLILESASTNQTSMYLCASSFGTGAFFGQGTRLTVV.

For the CDR3, the DNA is TGTGCCAGCAGTTACGTAGGGACCACTGAAGCTTTCTTT. Protein product: CASSYVGTTEAFF. V gene TRBV6-2 or TRBV6-3 combines with J gene TRBJ1-1, with a tentative D call TRBD1 (5 bases). Germline V CDR1 and CDR2: MNHEY, SVGEGT. This CDR3 is built from 13 residues. Trimming cost V 2 bases and J 4 bases, with 8 bases left between them.

Regarding this clonotype: It may be a read error: a sequence one base away is much more abundant. The V call is TRBV6-1, the J call TRBJ1-5; D might be TRBD1 (6 bases). The CDR3 has 14 residues. The V gene's germline CDR1 is MNHNS and CDR2 SASEGT. V dropped 6 bases and J dropped 0 bases, with 9 bases sitting between them. In DNA, the CDR3 is TGTGCCAGCAGAATACAGGGTAGCAATCAGCCCCAGCATTTT. Residues: CASRIQGSNQPQHF.

This clonotype was recorded at least ten times. This rearrangement joins TRBV2 to TRBJ1-2; 9 bases fit TRBD1. In germline, CDR1 is SNHLY, CDR2 FYNNEI. V shed 4 bases and J 6 bases; nucleotides not matched to a gene: 9. The CDR3 loop spans 15 amino acids. CDR3 protein: CASSGQGQGYHGYTF. CDR3 DNA: TGTGCCAGCAGTGGCCAGGGACAGGGATACCATGGCTACACCTTC.

DNA for the CDR3: TGTGCCATCAGCCTCACAGGGTCCAATCAGCCCCAGCATTTT. Translation: CAISLTGSNQPQHF. The chain employs TRBV10-3 and TRBJ1-5, with D perhaps matching TRBD1 (6 bases). Deletions cut 6 bases from V and 3 bases from J, with 12 bases between. The germline V gene has CDR1 ENHRY and CDR2 SYGVKD. CDR3 size: 14 residues.